The clone carrying this T cell receptor (beta chain) has only one observation. The antigen is not known. Measured with immunoSEQ multiplex PCR; TCRdb has only the in-frame clones, and not every one. The profile covers some 66,000 clones, with roughly four fifths appearing a single time and 2.4% taken by the ten largest. The CDR3 is made up of 16 amino acids. Germline V gene data show CDR1 as SGHNT and CDR2 as YYREEE (reference sequence). V gave up 5 bases and J gave up 6 bases; unmatched junction bases: 14. After less than twelve days in culture, the CD4+ T cells were isolated. Of the BNT162b2 and mRNA-1273 vaccines, participants received two doses of one or the other. This sample stems from a study of vaccination effects on CD4 cells after COVID-19. At the level of the study: Sequencing in the ViraFEST assay came after antigen-specific CD4+ T cells had been expanded with viral peptide pools, which were used to stimulate PBMC. Relative to the second dose, post-vaccine samples were obtained a median of 72 days later.

The J gene is TRBJ1-1, the V gene TRBV5-4; 9 nucleotides match TRBD1. The receptor comes from a human donor who received a COVID-19 vaccine. The source material was CD4+ T cells from PBMCs cultured without peptide, sampled after COVID-19 vaccination. The CDR3 DNA follows: TGTGCCAGCAGATTAACTACCGGGACAGGGAGGCCTGAAGCTTTCTTT. Translation: CASRLTTGTGRPEAFF.